The T cell receptor (beta chain) described here comes from a study of identical twins. All donors were healthy Caucasians. The study's findings and limits: Out-of-frame alpha sequences common to twins were enriched for low generation probability. Insertions ran lower in abundant cord blood beta clonotypes, though not in memory repertoires.

Many counts were recorded for this clonotype. Its cognate antigen is unknown. After template switching added a universal primer site, the resulting cDNA carried unique molecular identifiers. TCRdb recomputed calls from the 5' RACE reads with MiXCR, one row per CDR3 protein. The sample consists of approximately 600,000 distinct CDR3 sequences, about 7.6% of them appearing once. Trimming pared 5 bases from V and 3 bases from J, leaving 10 bases between. The CDR3 is made up of 13 amino acids. This same sample was also taken into another study, of yellow fever vaccine responses in identical twins.

Specimen: PBMCs. The TCR sequence derives from a woman aged 18-29 years in good health. The chain couples TRBV12-3 or TRBV12-4 to TRBJ1-2; tentative D call: TRBD1 (6 bases). CDR3 residues: CASSEGVDYGYTF. Here the CDR3 DNA reads TGTGCCAGCAGTGAGGGGGTTGACTATGGCTACACCTTC.